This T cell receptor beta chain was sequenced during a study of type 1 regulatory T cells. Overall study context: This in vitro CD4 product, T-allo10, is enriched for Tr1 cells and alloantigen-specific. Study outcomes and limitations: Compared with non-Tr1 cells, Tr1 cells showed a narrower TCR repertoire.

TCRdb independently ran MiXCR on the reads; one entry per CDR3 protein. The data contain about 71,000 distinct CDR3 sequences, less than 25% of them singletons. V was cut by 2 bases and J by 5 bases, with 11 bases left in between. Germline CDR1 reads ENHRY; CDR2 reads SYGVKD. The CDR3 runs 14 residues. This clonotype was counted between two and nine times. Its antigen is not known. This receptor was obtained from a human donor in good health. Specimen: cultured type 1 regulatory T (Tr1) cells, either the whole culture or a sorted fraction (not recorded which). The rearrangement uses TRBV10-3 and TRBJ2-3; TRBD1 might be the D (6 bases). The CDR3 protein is CAISEVQGIDTQYF. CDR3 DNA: TGTGCCATCAGTGAGGTACAGGGTATAGATACGCAGTATTTT.